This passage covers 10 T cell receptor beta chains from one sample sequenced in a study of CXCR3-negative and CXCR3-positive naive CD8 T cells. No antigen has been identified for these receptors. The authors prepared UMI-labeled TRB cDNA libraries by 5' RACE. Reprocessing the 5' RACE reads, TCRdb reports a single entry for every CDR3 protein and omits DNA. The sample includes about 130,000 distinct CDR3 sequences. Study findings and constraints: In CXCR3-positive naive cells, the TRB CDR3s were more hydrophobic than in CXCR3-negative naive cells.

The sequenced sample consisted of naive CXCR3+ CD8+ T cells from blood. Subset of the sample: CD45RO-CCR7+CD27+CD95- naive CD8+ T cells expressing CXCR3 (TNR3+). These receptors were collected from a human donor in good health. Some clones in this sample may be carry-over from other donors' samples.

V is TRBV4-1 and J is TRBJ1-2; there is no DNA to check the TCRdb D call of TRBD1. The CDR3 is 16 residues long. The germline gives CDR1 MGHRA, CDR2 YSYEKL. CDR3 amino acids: CASSQGTGRLNYGYTF.

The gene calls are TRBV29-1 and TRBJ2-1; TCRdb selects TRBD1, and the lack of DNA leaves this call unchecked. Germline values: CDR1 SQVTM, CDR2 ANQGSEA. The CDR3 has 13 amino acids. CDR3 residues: CSGTGTGSNEQLF.

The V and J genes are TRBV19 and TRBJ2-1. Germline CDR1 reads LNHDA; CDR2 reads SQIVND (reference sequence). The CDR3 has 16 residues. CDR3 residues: CASSIDGSSSYNEQFF.

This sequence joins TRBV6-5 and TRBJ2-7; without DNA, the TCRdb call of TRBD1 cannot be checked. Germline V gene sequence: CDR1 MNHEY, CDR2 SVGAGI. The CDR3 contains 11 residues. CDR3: CASGAIYEQYF.

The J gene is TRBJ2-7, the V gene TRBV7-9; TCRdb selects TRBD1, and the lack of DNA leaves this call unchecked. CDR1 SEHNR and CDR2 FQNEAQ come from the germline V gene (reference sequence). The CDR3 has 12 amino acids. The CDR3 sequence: CASSSGLDEQYF.

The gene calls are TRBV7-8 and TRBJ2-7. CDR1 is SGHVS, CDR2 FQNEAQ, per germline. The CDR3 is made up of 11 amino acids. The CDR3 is CASSDLFEQYF.

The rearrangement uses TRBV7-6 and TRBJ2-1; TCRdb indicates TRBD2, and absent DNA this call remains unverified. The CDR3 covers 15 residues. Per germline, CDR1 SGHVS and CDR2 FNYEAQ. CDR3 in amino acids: CASSLLVAGVNEQFF.

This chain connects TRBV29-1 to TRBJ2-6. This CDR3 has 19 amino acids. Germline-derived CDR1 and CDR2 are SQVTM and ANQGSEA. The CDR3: CSVEKLPDGLRSGANVLTF.

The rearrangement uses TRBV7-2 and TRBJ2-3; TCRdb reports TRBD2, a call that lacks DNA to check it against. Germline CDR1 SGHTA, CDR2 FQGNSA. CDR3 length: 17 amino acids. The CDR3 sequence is CASSSKREGLSTDTQYF.

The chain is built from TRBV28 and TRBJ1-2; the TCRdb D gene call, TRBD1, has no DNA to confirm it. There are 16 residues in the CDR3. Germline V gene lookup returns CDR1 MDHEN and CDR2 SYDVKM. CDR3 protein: CASSPPTANANYGYTF.